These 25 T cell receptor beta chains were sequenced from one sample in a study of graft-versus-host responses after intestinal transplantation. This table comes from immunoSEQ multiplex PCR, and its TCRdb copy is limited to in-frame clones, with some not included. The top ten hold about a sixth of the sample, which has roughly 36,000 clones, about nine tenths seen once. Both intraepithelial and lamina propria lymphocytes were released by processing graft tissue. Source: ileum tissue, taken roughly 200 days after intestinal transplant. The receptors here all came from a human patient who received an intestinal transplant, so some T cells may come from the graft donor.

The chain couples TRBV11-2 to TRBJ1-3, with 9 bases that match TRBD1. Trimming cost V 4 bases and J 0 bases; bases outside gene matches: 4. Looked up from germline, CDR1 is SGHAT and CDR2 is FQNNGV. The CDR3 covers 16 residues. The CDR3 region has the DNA TGTGCCAGCAGCTGGACAGGGGCGTACTCTGGAAACACCATATATTTT. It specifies CASSWTGAYSGNTIYF.

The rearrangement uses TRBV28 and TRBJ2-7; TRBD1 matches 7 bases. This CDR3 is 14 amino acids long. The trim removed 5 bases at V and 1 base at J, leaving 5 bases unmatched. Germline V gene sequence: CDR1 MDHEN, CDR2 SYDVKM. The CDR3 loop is CASSLTGESYEQYF. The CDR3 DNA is TGTGCCAGCAGTCTTACAGGGGAGTCCTACGAGCAGTACTTC.

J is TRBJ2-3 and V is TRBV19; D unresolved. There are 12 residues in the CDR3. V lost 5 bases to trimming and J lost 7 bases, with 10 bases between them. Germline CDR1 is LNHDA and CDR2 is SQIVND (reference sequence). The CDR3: CASSGEAYTQYF. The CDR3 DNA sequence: TGTGCCAGTAGTGGTGAGGCCTATACGCAGTATTTT.

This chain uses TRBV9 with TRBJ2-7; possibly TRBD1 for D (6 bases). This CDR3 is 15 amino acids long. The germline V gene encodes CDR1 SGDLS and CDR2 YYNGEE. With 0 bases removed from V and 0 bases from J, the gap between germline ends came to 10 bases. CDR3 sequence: CASSVGPGDSYEQYF. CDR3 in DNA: TGTGCCAGCAGCGTAGGACCAGGGGACTCCTACGAGCAGTACTTC.

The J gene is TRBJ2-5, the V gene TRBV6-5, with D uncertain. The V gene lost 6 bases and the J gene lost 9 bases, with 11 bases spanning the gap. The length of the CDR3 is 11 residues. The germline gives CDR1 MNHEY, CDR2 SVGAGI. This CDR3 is CASRSGEAQYF. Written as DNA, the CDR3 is TGTGCCAGCAGGTCCGGCGAGGCCCAGTACTTC.

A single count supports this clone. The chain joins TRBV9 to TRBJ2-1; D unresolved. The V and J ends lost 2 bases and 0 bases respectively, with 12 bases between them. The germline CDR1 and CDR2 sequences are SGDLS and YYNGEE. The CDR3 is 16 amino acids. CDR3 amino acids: CASSVTAPSSYNEQFF. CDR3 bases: TGTGCCAGCAGCGTCACTGCGCCGAGCTCCTACAATGAGCAGTTCTTC.

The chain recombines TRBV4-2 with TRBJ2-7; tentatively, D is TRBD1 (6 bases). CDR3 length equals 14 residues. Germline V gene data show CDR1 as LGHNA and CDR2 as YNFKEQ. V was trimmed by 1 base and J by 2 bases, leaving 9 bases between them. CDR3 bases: TGTGCCAGCAGCCAAGGCGGACAGACCTACGAGCAGTACTTC. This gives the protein CASSQGGQTYEQYF.

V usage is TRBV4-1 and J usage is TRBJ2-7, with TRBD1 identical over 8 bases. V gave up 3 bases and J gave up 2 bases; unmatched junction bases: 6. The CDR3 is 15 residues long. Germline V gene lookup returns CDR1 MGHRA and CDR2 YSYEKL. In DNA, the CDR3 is TGCGCCAGCAGCCATGGGACAGGACCTGCCTACGAGCAGTACTTC. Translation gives CASSHGTGPAYEQYF.

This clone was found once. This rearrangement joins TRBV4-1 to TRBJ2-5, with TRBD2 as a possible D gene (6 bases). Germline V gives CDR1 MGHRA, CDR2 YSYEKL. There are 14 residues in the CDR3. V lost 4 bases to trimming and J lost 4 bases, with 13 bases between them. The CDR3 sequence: CASSPTWGGETQYF. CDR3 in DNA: TGCGCCAGCAGCCCGACGTGGGGAGGAGAGACCCAGTACTTC.

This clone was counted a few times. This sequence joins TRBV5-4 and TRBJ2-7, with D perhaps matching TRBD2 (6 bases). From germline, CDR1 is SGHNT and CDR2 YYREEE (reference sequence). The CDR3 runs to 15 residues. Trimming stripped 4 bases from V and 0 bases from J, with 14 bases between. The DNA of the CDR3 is TGTGCCAGCAGCATAGATCCGACTAGCTCCTACGAGCAGTACTTC. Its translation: CASSIDPTSSYEQYF.

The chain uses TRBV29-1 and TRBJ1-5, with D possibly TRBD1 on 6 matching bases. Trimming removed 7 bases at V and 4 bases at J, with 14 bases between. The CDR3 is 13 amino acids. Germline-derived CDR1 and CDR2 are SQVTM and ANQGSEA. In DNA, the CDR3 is TGCAGCGCCCTAGCAGGGGCTAATCAGCCCCAGCATTTT. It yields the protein CSALAGANQPQHF.

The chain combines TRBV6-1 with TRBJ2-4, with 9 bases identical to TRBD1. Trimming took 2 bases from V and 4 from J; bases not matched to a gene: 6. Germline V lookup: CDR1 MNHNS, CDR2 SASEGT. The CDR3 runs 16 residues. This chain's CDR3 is CASSESPGQGKNIQYF. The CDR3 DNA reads TGTGCCAGCAGTGAATCTCCGGGACAGGGAAAAAACATTCAGTACTTC.

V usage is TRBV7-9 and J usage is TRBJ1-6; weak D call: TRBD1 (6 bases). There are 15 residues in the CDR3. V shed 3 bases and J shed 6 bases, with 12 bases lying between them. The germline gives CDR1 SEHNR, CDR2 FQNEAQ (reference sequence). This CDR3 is CASSLIGTTNSPLHF. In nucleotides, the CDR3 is TGTGCCAGCAGCTTGATTGGGACAACTAATTCACCCCTCCACTTT.

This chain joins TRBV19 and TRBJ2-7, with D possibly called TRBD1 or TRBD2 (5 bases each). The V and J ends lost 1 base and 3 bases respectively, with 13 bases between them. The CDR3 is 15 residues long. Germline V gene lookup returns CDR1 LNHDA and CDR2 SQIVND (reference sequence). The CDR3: CASSIGPPGHYEQYF. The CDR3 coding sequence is TGTGCCAGTAGTATAGGCCCCCCGGGGCACTACGAGCAGTACTTC.

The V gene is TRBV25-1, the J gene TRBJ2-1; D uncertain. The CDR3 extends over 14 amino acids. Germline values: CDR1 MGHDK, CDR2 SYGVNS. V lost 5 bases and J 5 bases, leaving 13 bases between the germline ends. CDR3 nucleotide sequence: TGTGCCAGCAGTCTCCCCGGGCACAACAATGAGCAGTTCTTC. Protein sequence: CASSLPGHNNEQFF.

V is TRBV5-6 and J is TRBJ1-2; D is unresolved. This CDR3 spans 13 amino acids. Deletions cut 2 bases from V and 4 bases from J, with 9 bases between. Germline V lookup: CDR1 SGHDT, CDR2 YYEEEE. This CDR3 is CASSLVRLYGYTF. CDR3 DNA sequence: TGTGCCAGCAGCTTAGTTCGACTCTATGGCTACACCTTC.

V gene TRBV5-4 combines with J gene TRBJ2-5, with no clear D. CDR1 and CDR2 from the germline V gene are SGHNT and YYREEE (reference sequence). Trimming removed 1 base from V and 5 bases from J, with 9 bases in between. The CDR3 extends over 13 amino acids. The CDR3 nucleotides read TGTGCCAGCAGCTTGTGGAATTTCGAGACCCAGTACTTC. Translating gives CASSLWNFETQYF.

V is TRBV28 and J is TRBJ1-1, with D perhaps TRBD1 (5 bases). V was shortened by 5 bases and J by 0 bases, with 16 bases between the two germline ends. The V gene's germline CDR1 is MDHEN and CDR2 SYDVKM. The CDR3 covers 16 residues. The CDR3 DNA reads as TGTGCCAGCAGTCTTTCCGGGACTCGCATGAACACTGAAGCTTTCTTT. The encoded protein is CASSLSGTRMNTEAFF.

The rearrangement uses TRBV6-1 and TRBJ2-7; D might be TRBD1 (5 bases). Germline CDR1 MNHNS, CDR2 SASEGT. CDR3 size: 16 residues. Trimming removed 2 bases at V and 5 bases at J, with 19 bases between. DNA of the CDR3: TGTGCCAGCAGTGAACGGCCAGGGCTCTCCTTGAACGAGCAGTACTTC. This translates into CASSERPGLSLNEQYF.

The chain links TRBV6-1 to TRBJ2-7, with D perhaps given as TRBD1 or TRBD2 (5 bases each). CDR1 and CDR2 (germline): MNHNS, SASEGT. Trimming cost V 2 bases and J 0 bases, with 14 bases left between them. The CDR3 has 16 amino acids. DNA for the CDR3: TGTGCCAGCAGTGAATTTTCGGCAGGGAGCTCCTACGAGCAGTACTTC. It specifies CASSEFSAGSSYEQYF.

CDR3 amino acids: CASSFWGARGETQYF. CDR3 DNA: TGTGCCAGCAGTTTTTGGGGCGCAAGGGGAGAGACCCAGTACTTC. The chain recombines TRBV27 with TRBJ2-5, with D perhaps matching TRBD1 (5 bases). Germline loops: CDR1 MNHEY, CDR2 SMNVEV (reference sequence). Trimming stripped 3 bases from V and 4 bases from J, with 15 bases between. This CDR3 has 15 amino acids.

This chain's CDR3 is CASSPPGQSGNTIYF. The CDR3 DNA sequence: TGTGCCAGCTCGCCTCCGGGCCAGTCTGGAAACACCATATATTTT. The chain couples TRBV18 to TRBJ1-3; D call uncertain. There are 15 residues in the CDR3. The germline gives CDR1 KGHSH, CDR2 LQKENI. V was trimmed by 6 bases and J by 1 base, leaving 13 bases between them. Complete variable domain (other parts from reference TRBV18 and TRBJ1-3): NAGVMQNPRHLVRRRGQEARLRCSPMKGHSHVYWYRQLPEEGLKFMVYLQKENIIDESGMPKERFSAEFPKEGPSILRIQQVVRGDSAAYFCASSPPGQSGNTIYFGEGSWLTVV.

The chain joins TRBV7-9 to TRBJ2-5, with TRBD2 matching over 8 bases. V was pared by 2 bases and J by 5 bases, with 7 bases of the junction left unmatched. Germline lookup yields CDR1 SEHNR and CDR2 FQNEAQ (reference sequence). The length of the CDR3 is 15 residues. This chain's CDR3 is CASSLPGGQKETQYF. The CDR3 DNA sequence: TGTGCCAGCAGCTTACCGGGAGGGCAGAAGGAGACCCAGTACTTC.

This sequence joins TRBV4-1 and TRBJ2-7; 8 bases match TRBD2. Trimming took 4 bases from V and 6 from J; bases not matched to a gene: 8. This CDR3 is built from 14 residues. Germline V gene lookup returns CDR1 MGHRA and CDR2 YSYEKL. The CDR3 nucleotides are TGCGCCAGCAGCCCGACGGGAGGGCAATCCGAGCAGTACTTC. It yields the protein CASSPTGGQSEQYF.

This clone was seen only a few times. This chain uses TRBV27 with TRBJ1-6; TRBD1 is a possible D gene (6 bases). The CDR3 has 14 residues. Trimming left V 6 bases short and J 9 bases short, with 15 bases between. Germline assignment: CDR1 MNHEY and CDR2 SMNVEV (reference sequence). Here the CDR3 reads CASSLQGPPSPLHF. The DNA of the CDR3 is TGTGCCAGCAGCCTACAGGGACCCCCTTCACCCCTCCACTTT.